The 21 T cell receptor beta chains below all came from one sample that was sequenced in a study of OX40 agonist ivuxolimab in advanced cancers. Data came from immunoSEQ multiplex PCR; TCRdb stores just in-frame clones and leaves some out. The sample shows roughly 79,000 clones, roughly 84% of them seen only once. Sequences were derived from CD4+ or CD8+ T cells sorted from blood, sampled in a trial of the OX40 agonist ivuxolimab. These receptors were obtained from an adult with an advanced solid tumor such as melanoma, head and neck, liver or kidney cancer.

This sequence joins TRBV18 and TRBJ1-1; 10 bases fit TRBD1. Per the germline V gene, CDR1 is KGHSH and CDR2 is LQKENI. The CDR3 runs 16 residues. V trimming: 0 bases; J trimming: 4 bases; junction bases outside the gene matches: 5. The CDR3 DNA is TGTGCCAGCTCACCACCCTCTCGGACAGGGGGCACTGAAGCTTTCTTT. Protein sequence: CASSPPSRTGGTEAFF.

The J gene is TRBJ2-3, the V gene TRBV7-9; D may be TRBD2 (6 bases). The CDR3 totals 17 residues. Germline V gene sequence: CDR1 SEHNR, CDR2 FQNEAQ (reference sequence). With 2 bases removed from V and 2 bases from J, the gap between germline ends came to 17 bases. The CDR3 DNA follows: TGTGCCAGCAGCTTATGGTTGACGGCTAGCGCCACAGATACGCAGTATTTT. Its translation: CASSLWLTASATDTQYF.

This clone was counted once. This chain joins TRBV10-3 and TRBJ1-5; tentative D call: TRBD1 (6 bases). V lost 2 bases, J lost 2 bases, and 13 bases lay in between. This CDR3 is built from 16 residues. Per germline, CDR1 ENHRY and CDR2 SYGVKD. The CDR3 DNA reads TGTGCCATCAGTGAGCCGGCCGGGGGCGGCAATCAGCCCCAGCATTTT. Translation: CAISEPAGGGNQPQHF.

This chain connects TRBV2 to TRBJ2-4; TRBD2 agrees at 7 bases. The CDR3 contains 16 residues. Germline V lookup: CDR1 SNHLY, CDR2 FYNNEI. With 4 bases clipped from V and 4 bases from J, the junction kept 10 bases outside the gene matches. CDR3 sequence: CASSGGDYWGKNIQYF. DNA of the CDR3: TGTGCCAGCAGTGGGGGGGACTATTGGGGAAAAAACATTCAGTACTTC.

The chain couples TRBV5-1 to TRBJ1-2, with D tentatively TRBD1 (5 bases). In germline, CDR1 is SGHRS, CDR2 YFSETQ. V gave up 0 bases and J gave up 6 bases, with 12 bases separating them. The CDR3 totals 14 residues. CDR3 protein: CASSLALGGDGYTF. The CDR3 DNA reads as TGCGCCAGCAGCTTGGCCCTGGGAGGGGATGGCTACACCTTC.

This chain joins TRBV19 and TRBJ1-2, with D possibly matching TRBD1 (6 bases). V shed 5 bases and J shed 6 bases, with 22 bases lying between them. This CDR3 comprises 16 residues. Germline assignment: CDR1 LNHDA and CDR2 SQIVND (reference sequence). The CDR3: CASSLTGSSYVNGYTF. The CDR3 nucleotides read TGTGCCAGTAGTTTAACAGGGAGTTCCTATGTGAATGGCTACACCTTC.

This chain connects TRBV7-9 to TRBJ2-3; a possible D gene is TRBD1 (5 bases). Germline CDR1 is SEHNR and CDR2 is FQNEAQ (reference sequence). The ends were cut back, 3 bases at V and 0 bases at J, with 13 bases in the middle. This CDR3 region has 16 residues. CDR3 amino acids: CASSFARTPSTDTQYF. The DNA of the CDR3 is TGTGCCAGCAGCTTCGCCCGGACACCTAGCACAGATACGCAGTATTTT.

CDR3 coding DNA: TGTGCCAGCAGTCGGGACAGGGACAAAGCTTTCTTT. Residues: CASSRDRDKAFF. This chain joins TRBV6-5 and TRBJ1-1, with 9 bases lining up with TRBD1. From germline, CDR1 is MNHEY and CDR2 SVGAGI. V gave up 5 bases and J gave up 9 bases; unmatched junction bases: 4. This CDR3 is built from 12 residues.

The CDR3 DNA reads as TGTGCCAGCAGCTTAGTGGGGGAAGATACGCAGTATTTT. This gives the protein CASSLVGEDTQYF. The V gene is TRBV7-9, the J gene TRBJ2-3; D may match TRBD1 or TRBD2 (5 bases each). Deletions cut 1 base from V and 5 bases from J, with 7 bases between. CDR3 length: 13 amino acids. CDR1 and CDR2 (germline): SEHNR, FQNEAQ (reference sequence). Drawing the rest from reference TRBV7-9 and TRBJ2-3, the complete variable domain is DTGVSQNPRHKITKRGQNVTFRCDPISEHNRLYWYRQTLGQGPEFLTYFQNEAQLEKSRLLSDRFSAERPKGSFSTLEIQRTEQGDSAMYLCASSLVGEDTQYFGPGTRLTVL.

V is TRBV6-5 and J is TRBJ1-1; D call uncertain. Per the germline V gene, CDR1 is MNHEY and CDR2 is SVGAGI. V dropped 8 bases and J dropped 7 bases, with 11 bases sitting between them. The CDR3 runs 11 residues. CDR3 in amino acids: CASRSRGEAFF. The CDR3 coding sequence is TGTGCCAGCCGGAGCCGGGGTGAAGCTTTCTTT.

The chain has TRBV5-4 and TRBJ1-6, with 7 bases matching TRBD1. The CDR3 spans 14 residues. Germline CDR1 SGHNT, CDR2 YYREEE (reference sequence). The V segment lost 3 bases and the J segment 6 bases; nucleotides outside the gene matches: 3. The DNA of the CDR3 is TGTGCCAGCAGCTCACCAGGGGGTAATTCACCCCTCCACTTT. Protein product: CASSSPGGNSPLHF.

Regarding this clone: At one boundary the junction diverges from the germline segment, which might be a read error. This chain connects TRBV7-7 to TRBJ2-1; D might be TRBD2 (6 bases). This CDR3 is built from 15 residues. Per germline, CDR1 SSHAT and CDR2 FNYEAQ (reference sequence). This chain's CDR3 is CASSLGTGDDNEQFF. The CDR3 DNA sequence: TGTGCTAGCAGCTTAGGAACGGGAGACGACAATGAGCAGTTCTTC.

The chain combines TRBV14 with TRBJ2-1, with 10 bases matching TRBD2. Germline values: CDR1 SGHDN, CDR2 FVKESK. This CDR3 comprises 15 residues. V was pared by 5 bases and J by 8 bases, with 9 bases of the junction left unmatched. CDR3 protein: CASSTLAGVGDEQFF. DNA of the CDR3: TGTGCCAGCAGCACCCTAGCGGGAGTAGGGGATGAGCAGTTCTTC.

The chain employs TRBV5-4 and TRBJ2-2, with D perhaps TRBD1 or TRBD2 (6 bases each). This CDR3 contains 16 residues. Trimming took 2 bases from V and 6 from J, leaving 17 bases between them. CDR1 and CDR2 (germline): SGHNT, YYREEE (reference sequence). The CDR3 DNA reads as TGTGCCAGCAGCTTCGGACAGAAAGCTAGCGCCGGGGAGCTGTTTTTT. It encodes CASSFGQKASAGELFF.

The J gene is TRBJ1-1, the V gene TRBV5-6; possible D gene TRBD1, 6 bases. Germline V gives CDR1 SGHDT, CDR2 YYEEEE. This CDR3 has 14 residues. Trimming stripped 5 bases from V and 2 bases from J, with 13 bases between. CDR3 nucleotides: TGTGCCAGCAGTCCCCAGGGGCTTAACACTGAAGCTTTCTTT. Amino acid sequence: CASSPQGLNTEAFF.

This clone has only a few counts. V is TRBV13 and J is TRBJ2-3; 8 bases align to TRBD2. After removal of 3 bases from V and 5 bases from J, the junction contained 4 bases not matched to a gene. From germline, CDR1 is PRHDT and CDR2 FYEKMQ (reference sequence). The CDR3 runs to 14 residues. CDR3 loop: CASSLPLAGDTQYF. CDR3 nucleotides: TGTGCCAGCAGCTTGCCGCTAGCGGGAGATACGCAGTATTTT.

V is TRBV28 and J is TRBJ2-2; possible D gene TRBD1, 5 bases. Germline CDR1 MDHEN, CDR2 SYDVKM. Trimming cost V 7 bases and J 5 bases, with 11 bases left between them. The CDR3 extends over 13 amino acids. CDR3 nucleotides: TGTGCCAGCATCCCCAGGGTTACCGGGGAGCTGTTTTTT. Encoded protein: CASIPRVTGELFF.

The chain is built from TRBV28 and TRBJ1-2; D uncertain. The length of the CDR3 is 17 residues. Germline loops: CDR1 MDHEN, CDR2 SYDVKM. Trimming pared 4 bases from V and 4 bases from J, leaving 22 bases between. The chain's CDR3 is CASSSPAEAVDPYGYTF. The CDR3 bases are TGTGCCAGCAGTTCCCCGGCAGAAGCCGTTGACCCCTATGGCTACACCTTC.

Written as DNA, the CDR3 is TGTGCCAGCAGTTACGCGACAGGAACCTCCTACGAGCAGTACTTC. It encodes CASSYATGTSYEQYF. This chain links TRBV6-5 with TRBJ2-7; D might be TRBD1 (6 bases). CDR1 is MNHEY and CDR2 is SVGAGI in the germline V gene. There are 15 residues in the CDR3. Between the trimmed V and J ends, which lost 2 bases and 0 bases, there was a span of 11 bases.

The chain combines TRBV5-1 with TRBJ2-1; 8 bases are a match to TRBD2. Per the germline V gene, CDR1 is SGHRS and CDR2 is YFSETQ. The CDR3 consists of 16 residues. The V segment lost 0 bases and the J segment 2 bases; nucleotides outside the gene matches: 4. CDR3 region: CASSLGAGGAYNEQFF. The CDR3 DNA reads TGCGCCAGCAGCTTGGGGGCGGGAGGCGCCTACAATGAGCAGTTCTTC.

The chain has TRBV27 and TRBJ2-7, with D tentatively TRBD2 (6 bases). Trimming stripped 7 bases from V and 5 bases from J, with 21 bases between. CDR1 MNHEY and CDR2 SMNVEV come from the germline V gene (reference sequence). The CDR3 is made up of 15 amino acids. This CDR3 reads CASTGIRWEADEQYF. The DNA of the CDR3 is TGTGCCAGCACTGGGATTCGTTGGGAGGCTGACGAGCAGTACTTC.